This T cell receptor (beta chain) was identified during a study of blood T cell repertoires in COVID-19. Across the study: PBMCs, B-cell-depleted T cells, or T cells provided the cDNA or gDNA that made up the material.

There are a few counts of this clone. As originally analysed: Reference gene primer amplification yielded estimated nucleated cell counts. This table comes from immunoSEQ multiplex PCR, and its TCRdb copy is limited to in-frame clones, with some not included. V and J calls and clone size are given by that table; D and trimming were obtained from the DNA. Here the sample spans 140,000 to 150,000 clones, around 81% being singletons. Looked up from germline, CDR1 is SGHTA and CDR2 is FQGNSA. The CDR3 consists of 18 residues. V lost 3 bases to trimming and J lost 7 bases; unmatched junction nucleotides: 13.

The specimen sequenced was peripheral blood. V usage is TRBV7-2 and J usage is TRBJ2-5, with 14 bases identical to TRBD2. This TCR was recovered from a man in his fifties or sixties with active or convalescent COVID-19. CDR3 coding DNA: TGTGCCAGCAGCTTGGGGACTAGCGGGAGACGACTGGGGAGGACCCAGTACTTC. Its translation: CASSLGTSGRRLGRTQYF.